The rows below give T cell receptor beta chains drawn from one sample of a study of vaccination and CD4 T cells after COVID-19. One entry per CDR3 protein results from TCRdb running MiXCR on the PCR reads. The sample has around 15,000 distinct CDR3 sequences, roughly 50% seen once. No antigen has been identified for these receptors. Sequenced input: CD4+ T cells from blood, cultured in vitro. These receptors came from a human donor who had recovered from COVID-19. Each CDR3 is given with its conserved first and last residue. A D gene is named only where the DNA matches it firmly. Clone size is given for some rows only: seen once, a few or many times, or a class if the clone is expanded.

v_gene: TRBV29-1
abundance: NA
d_gene: TRBD1
j_gene: TRBJ2-3
CDR3nt: TGCAGCGTTGAAGGGGGACAGAACTCAGATACGCAGTATTTT
CDR3aa: CSVEGGQNSDTQYF

v_gene: TRBV20-1
abundance: NA
d_gene: TRBD2
j_gene: TRBJ2-1
CDR3nt: TGCAGTGCTAGACCCGAGCGGGGGAGGGTGAATGAGCAGTTCTTC
CDR3aa: CSARPERGRVNEQFF

v_gene: TRBV20-1
abundance: few
d_gene: NA
j_gene: TRBJ2-7
CDR3nt: TGCAGTGTCCCCTCGATTAGCTCCTACGAGCAGTACTTC
CDR3aa: CSVPSISSYEQYF

v_gene: TRBV27
abundance: few
d_gene: NA
j_gene: TRBJ2-1
CDR3nt: TGTGCCAGCAGTTTACAAGGGGGGGCCTTACAGTTCTTC
CDR3aa: CASSLQGGALQFF

v_gene: TRBV28
abundance: few
d_gene: TRBD1
j_gene: TRBJ1-1
CDR3nt: TGTGCCAGTCCTCGATCGGGACAGGGGCTTACTGAAGCTTTCTTT
CDR3aa: CASPRSGQGLTEAFF

v_gene: TRBV4-2
abundance: NA
d_gene: TRBD1
j_gene: TRBJ1-6
CDR3nt: TGTGCCAGCACCCACGAAGGACAGGGGTCTTCACCCCTCCACTTT
CDR3aa: CASTHEGQGSSPLHF

v_gene: TRBV7-2
abundance: NA
d_gene: TRBD2
j_gene: TRBJ2-3
CDR3nt: TGTGCCAGCAGCTTACGGAGCGGGAGGACCACAGATACGCAGTATTTT
CDR3aa: CASSLRSGRTTDTQYF

v_gene: TRBV24-1
abundance: NA
d_gene: NA
j_gene: TRBJ2-5
CDR3nt: TGTGCCACCAGTGATCCCCACAGGCCTCAAGAGACCCAGTACTTC
CDR3aa: CATSDPHRPQETQYF

v_gene: TRBV6-5
abundance: few
d_gene: TRBD2
j_gene: TRBJ2-7
CDR3nt: TGTGCCAGCAGTTACCCCGGGGGGGGGCAGAGCTACGAGCAGTACTTC
CDR3aa: CASSYPGGGQSYEQYF

v_gene: TRBV20-1
abundance: medium-sized
d_gene: NA
j_gene: TRBJ2-7
CDR3nt: TGCAGTGCTAGGGGCAAAGGCGAGCAGTACTTC
CDR3aa: CSARGKGEQYF

v_gene: TRBV2
abundance: NA
d_gene: NA
j_gene: TRBJ2-1
CDR3nt: TGTGCCAGCAGTGATCTAGGGAGCCCCTACAATGAGCAGTTCTTC
CDR3aa: CASSDLGSPYNEQFF

v_gene: TRBV19
abundance: NA
d_gene: TRBD1
j_gene: TRBJ1-2
CDR3nt: TGTGCCAGTAGTACAAACAGGGGGCGGAATGGCTACACCTTC
CDR3aa: CASSTNRGRNGYTF

v_gene: TRBV30
abundance: once
d_gene: NA
j_gene: TRBJ2-7
CDR3nt: TGTGCCTGGAGTAGATCAGGGGCACTCTCCTACGAGCAGTACTTC
CDR3aa: CAWSRSGALSYEQYF

v_gene: TRBV10-1
abundance: few
d_gene: NA
j_gene: TRBJ2-5
CDR3nt: TGCGCCAGCAGCTTGAACCGAGCTTCTGCCCAGTACTTC
CDR3aa: CASSLNRASAQYF

v_gene: TRBV6-1
abundance: few
d_gene: NA
j_gene: TRBJ1-6
CDR3nt: TGTGCCAGCAGCTTTGGTACTGGTGGGAATTCACCCCTCCACTTT
CDR3aa: CASSFGTGGNSPLHF

v_gene: TRBV20-1
abundance: NA
d_gene: NA
j_gene: TRBJ2-1
CDR3nt: TGCAGTGCGAGAAAACAGGGCCTGAGCTCCTACAATGAGCAGTTCTTC
CDR3aa: CSARKQGLSSYNEQFF